This T cell receptor (beta chain) comes out of a study of neurological immune-mediated disorders. The study's findings and limits: CDR3 amino acid sequences found in expanded clones were never shared across subjects, suggesting private repertoires in all groups.

5'RACE with 10-nucleotide random UMIs generated the cDNA. TCRdb itself ran the 5' RACE reads through MiXCR, one entry per CDR3 protein. The sample records tens of thousands of distinct CDR3 sequences, about 10% being singletons. For the unsorted libraries, 2 million PBMCs stored at -80 C served as input. Trimming cost V 0 bases and J 5 bases, with 8 bases left between them. Germline-derived CDR1 and CDR2 are KGHSH and LQKENI. This CDR3 is 14 amino acids long. Turning to this clonotype: Its antigen remains unidentified.

This TCR came from a man between 60 and 75 years old in good health. The chain is built from TRBV18 and TRBJ1-5; D may be TRBD1 (5 bases). Input material: PBMCs. The CDR3 DNA reads as TGTGCCAGCTCACCACCGTCGGGGGATCAGCCCCAGCATTTT. Residues: CASSPPSGDQPQHF.